This TCR beta chain was identified during a study of T cells after yellow fever vaccination. Study-level points and caveats: Weaker in magnitude, the secondary response showed a faster peak on day 5 versus 15.

Conversion of TCR transcripts into cDNA relied on 5'RACE template switching, which added a universal primer site and UMIs. TCRdb re-called the 5' RACE reads through MiXCR, storing one row per CDR3 protein. The data show about 120,000 distinct CDR3 sequences, about 7.8% seen once. The CDR3 sequence is 16 residues long. In germline, CDR1 is SSHAT, CDR2 FNYEAQ (reference sequence). Losses at the gene ends were 1 base for V and 4 bases for J; bases not matched to a gene: 8. About this clonotype: The antigen remains undetermined.

Sequences were derived from CD4+ T cells sorted from PBMCs, sampled approximately 40 days after the first yellow fever vaccination. The chain joins TRBV7-7 to TRBJ2-5, with 8 bases aligning to TRBD2. The receptor comes from a man aged 18 to 29 who received the YFV17D yellow fever vaccine. CDR3 bases: TGTGCCAGCAGCTTAGGGGGGACTAGAAGGAGAGAGACCCAGTACTTC. The encoded protein is CASSLGGTRRRETQYF.